This T cell receptor beta chain was captured in a study of naive and memory T cell subsets. Study-wide points: Gini index rose across naive, CM, EM and EMRA in CD4 and CD8.

The germline V gene has CDR1 SNHLY and CDR2 FYNNEI. Trimming pared 5 bases from V and 6 bases from J, leaving 11 bases between. The CDR3 spans 13 residues. An equimolar mix of two oligonucleotides served as the beta constant-region primer for TRBC1 and TRBC2. Ligation attached a single-stranded oligonucleotide with a 12-nucleotide UMI and the SP2 primer to the cDNA 3' end. TCRdb re-called the UMI-ligation and nested PCR reads with MiXCR, one entry per CDR3 protein. This table has 70,000 to 95,000 distinct CDR3 sequences, around 6.5% appearing once. The sample holds many counts of this clonotype. Its cognate antigen is unknown.

What was sequenced was central memory CD4+ T cells from blood. The rearrangement links TRBV2 to TRBJ2-1; D may match TRBD1 or TRBD2 (5 bases each). The sequence came from a human donor in good health. This CDR3 is CASSFWGSNEQFF. Written as DNA, the CDR3 is TGTGCCAGCAGTTTTTGGGGGAGCAATGAGCAGTTCTTC.